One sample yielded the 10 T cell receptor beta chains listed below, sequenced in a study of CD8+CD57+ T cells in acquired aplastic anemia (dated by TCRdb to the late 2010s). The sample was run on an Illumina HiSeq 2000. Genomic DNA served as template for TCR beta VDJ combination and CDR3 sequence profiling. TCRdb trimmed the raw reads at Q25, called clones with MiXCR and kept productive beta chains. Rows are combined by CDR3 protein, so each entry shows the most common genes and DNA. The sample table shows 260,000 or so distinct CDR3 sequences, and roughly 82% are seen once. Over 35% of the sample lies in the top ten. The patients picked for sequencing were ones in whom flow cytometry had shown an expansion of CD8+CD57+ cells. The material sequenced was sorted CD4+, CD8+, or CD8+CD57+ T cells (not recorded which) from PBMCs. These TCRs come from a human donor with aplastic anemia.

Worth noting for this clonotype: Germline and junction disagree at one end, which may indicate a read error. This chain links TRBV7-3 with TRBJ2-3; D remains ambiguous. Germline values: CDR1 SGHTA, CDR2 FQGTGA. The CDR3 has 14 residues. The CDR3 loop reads CASSLSSQNIGYTF. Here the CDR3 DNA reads TGTGCCAGCAGCTTATCTTCCCAGAACATTGGCTACACCTTT.

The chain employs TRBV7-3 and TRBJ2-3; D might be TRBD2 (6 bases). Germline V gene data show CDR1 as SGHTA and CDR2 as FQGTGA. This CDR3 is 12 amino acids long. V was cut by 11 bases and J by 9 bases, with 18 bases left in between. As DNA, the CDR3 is TGTGCCGTCAGCGGAGGGTCGGAGACGCAGTATTTT. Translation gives CAVSGGSETQYF.

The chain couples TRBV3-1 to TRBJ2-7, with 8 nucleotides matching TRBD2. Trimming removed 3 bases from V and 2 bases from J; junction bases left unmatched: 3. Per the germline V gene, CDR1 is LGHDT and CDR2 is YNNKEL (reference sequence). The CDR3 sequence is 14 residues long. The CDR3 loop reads CASSQGLGAYEQYV. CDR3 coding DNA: TGTGCCAGCAGCCAGGGACTAGGGGCCTACGAGCAGTACGTC.

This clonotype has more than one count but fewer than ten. The CDR3 bases are TGTGCCACCGGCTCTAGCGGGGGTAGGGATGAGCAGTTCTTC. Translating it yields CATGSSGGRDEQFF. This chain connects TRBV5-4 to TRBJ2-1, with 10 bases lining up with TRBD2. The CDR3 has 14 amino acids. Germline assignment: CDR1 SGHNT and CDR2 YYREEE (reference sequence). The trim removed 9 bases at V and 8 bases at J, leaving 11 bases unmatched.

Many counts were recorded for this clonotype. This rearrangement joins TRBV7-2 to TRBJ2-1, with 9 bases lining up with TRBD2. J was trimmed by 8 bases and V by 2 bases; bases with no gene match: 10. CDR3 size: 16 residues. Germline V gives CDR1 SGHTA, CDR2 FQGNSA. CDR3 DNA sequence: TGTGCCAGCAGCTTACAGGGAAGCGGGGGGAGCGATGAGCAGTTCTTC. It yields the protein CASSLQGSGGSDEQFF.

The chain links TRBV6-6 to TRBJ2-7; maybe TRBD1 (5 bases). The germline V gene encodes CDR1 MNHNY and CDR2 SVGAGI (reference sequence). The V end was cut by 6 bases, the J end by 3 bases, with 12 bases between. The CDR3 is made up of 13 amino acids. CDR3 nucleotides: TGTGCCAGCAGGATAGGGGCGGACTACGAGCAGTACTTC. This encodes CASRIGADYEQYF.

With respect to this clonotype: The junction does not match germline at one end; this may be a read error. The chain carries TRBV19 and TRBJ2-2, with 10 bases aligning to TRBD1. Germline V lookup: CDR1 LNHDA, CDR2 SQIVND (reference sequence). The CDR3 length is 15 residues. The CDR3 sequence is CAISMDRGNSGELFF. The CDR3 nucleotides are TGTGCCATTAGTATGGACAGGGGGAACTCCGGTGAGCTGTTTTTT.

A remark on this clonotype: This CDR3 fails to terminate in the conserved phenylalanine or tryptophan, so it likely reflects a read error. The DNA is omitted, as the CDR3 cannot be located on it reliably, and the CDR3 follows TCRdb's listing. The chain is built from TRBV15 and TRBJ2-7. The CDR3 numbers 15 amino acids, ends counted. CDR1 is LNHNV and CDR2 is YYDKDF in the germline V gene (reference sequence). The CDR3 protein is CATSSGLERSSEHYC.

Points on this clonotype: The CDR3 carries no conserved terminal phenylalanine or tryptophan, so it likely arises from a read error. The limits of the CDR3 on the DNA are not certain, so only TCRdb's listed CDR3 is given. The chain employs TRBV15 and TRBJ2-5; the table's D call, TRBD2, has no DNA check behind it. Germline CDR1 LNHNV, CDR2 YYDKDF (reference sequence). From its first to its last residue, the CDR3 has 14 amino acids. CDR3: CATSRASQQGTEDL.

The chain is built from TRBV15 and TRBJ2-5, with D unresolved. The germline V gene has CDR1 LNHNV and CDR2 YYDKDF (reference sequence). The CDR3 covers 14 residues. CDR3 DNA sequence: TGTGTGAGCCAGAGAGTTAGGCATACAGAGACCCAGTACTTC. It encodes CVSQRVRHTETQYF.